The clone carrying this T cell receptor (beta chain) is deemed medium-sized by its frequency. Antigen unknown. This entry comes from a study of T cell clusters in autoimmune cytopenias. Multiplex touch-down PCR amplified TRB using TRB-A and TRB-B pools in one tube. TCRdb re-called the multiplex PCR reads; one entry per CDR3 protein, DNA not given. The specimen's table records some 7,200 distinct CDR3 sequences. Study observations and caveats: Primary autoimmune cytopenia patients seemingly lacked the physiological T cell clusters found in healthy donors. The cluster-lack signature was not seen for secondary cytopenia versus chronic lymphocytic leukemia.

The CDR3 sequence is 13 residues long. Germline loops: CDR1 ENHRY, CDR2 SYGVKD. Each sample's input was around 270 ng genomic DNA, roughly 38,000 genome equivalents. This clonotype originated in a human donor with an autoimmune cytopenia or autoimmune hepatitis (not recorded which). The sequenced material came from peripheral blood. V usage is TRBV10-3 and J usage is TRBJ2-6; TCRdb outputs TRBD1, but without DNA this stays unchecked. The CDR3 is CAIRSPGANVLTF.